The entry that follows covers one TCR beta chain sequence. These data are taken from a study of blood T cell repertoires in COVID-19. Study context: The United States, Italy and Spain supplied acute and convalescent COVID-19 samples.

Some clones are missing from TCRdb's copy, which holds only in-frame ones; the method was immunoSEQ multiplex PCR. The data contain 11,000 or so clones, about 71% of them singletons. Germline CDR1 is SNHLY and CDR2 is FYNNEI. The V end was cut by 5 bases, the J end by 3 bases, with 4 bases between. The CDR3 contains 11 residues. Source material: peripheral blood. The J gene is TRBJ1-2, the V gene TRBV2; D unresolved. The TCR was taken from a man between 60 and 75 years old with COVID-19, enrolled during active disease. The CDR3 spells CASSRDYGYTF. The DNA for the CDR3 is TGTGCCAGCAGTCGGGACTATGGCTACACCTTC.